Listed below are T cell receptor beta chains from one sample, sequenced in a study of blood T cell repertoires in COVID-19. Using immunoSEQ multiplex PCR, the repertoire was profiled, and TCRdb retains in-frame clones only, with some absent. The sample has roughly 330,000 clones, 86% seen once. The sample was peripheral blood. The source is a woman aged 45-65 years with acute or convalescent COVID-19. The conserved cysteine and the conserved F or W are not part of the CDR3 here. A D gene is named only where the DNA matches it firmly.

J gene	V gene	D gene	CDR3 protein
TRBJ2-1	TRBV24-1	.	ATSDLSAKSYNEQF
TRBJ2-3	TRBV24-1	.	ATSDTPLTDTQY
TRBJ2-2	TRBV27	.	ASSLRASSGELF
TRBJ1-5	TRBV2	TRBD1	ASRAGQGSRPQH
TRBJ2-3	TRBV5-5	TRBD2	ASSLAEPSDTQY
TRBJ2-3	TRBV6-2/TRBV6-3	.	ASSTGDTQY
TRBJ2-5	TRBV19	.	ASSIDLAGGQETQY
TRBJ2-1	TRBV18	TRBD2	ASSPKRGLAGANEQF
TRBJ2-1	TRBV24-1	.	ATSDRDFSEQF
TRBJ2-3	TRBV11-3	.	ASSLGAGITDTQY
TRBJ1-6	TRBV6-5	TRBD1	ATQGAYSPLH
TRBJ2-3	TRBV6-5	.	ASRGTSTDTQY
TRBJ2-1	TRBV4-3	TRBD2	ASSRGTSGNEQF
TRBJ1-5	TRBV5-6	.	ASSLGHGNQPQH
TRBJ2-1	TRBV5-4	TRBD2	ASSLSGLAGSRGF
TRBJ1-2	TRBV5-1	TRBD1	ASSLLTGGDGGYT
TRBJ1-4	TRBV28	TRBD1	ASSPDRVKGEKLF
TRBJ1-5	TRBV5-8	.	ASSSREGGQPQH
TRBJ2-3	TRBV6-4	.	ASSDWRITDTQY
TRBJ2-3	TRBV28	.	ASSPWLGTDTQY
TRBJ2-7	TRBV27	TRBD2	ASSLGLAGVGEQY
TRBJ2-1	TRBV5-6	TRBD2	ASSNGLAGVPYNEQF
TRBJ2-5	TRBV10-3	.	AISPDSLQETQY
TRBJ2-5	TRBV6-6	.	ASSSTERELGKTQY
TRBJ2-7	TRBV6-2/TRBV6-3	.	ASSLGDEQY
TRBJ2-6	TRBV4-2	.	ASSRGPSHSGANVLT
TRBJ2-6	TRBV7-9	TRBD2	ASSLASGTSGANVLT
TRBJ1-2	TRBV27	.	ASSFLPGRGYGYT
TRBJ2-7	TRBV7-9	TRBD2	ASSLGASGRYEQY
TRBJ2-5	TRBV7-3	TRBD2	ASSSGTSGGETQY
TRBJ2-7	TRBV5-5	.	ASSLEGRAYYEQY
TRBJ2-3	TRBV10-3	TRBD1	ATSGTGGADTQY
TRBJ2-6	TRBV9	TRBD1	ASSLRQGPSFTGANVLT
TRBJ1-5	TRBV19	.	ASSIRRSENQPQH
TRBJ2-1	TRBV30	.	AWSGRGASDEQF
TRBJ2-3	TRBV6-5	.	ASRGSSTDTQY
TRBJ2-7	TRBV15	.	ATSRDGGRYEQY
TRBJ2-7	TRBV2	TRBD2	ASTLAGAREQY
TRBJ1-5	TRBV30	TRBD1	AWSVGLGQVINQPQH
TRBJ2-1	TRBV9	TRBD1	ASSAPGTGIYEQF
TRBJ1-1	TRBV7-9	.	ASSFPDLTEAF
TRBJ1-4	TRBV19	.	ASSDRGNEKLF
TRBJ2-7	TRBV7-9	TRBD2	ASSLAGLAHEQY
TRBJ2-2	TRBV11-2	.	ASSLVRGNTGELF
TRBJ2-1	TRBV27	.	ASSLSGALRGISYNEQF
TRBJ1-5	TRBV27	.	ASSLRLRQPQH